The rows below give T cell receptor beta chains drawn from one sample of a study of T-cell reconstitution after alpha-beta-depleted transplantation in children. TCRdb processed the PCR reads anew with MiXCR; each CDR3 protein has one entry. The profile covers some 600,000 distinct CDR3 sequences, with roughly 13% appearing a single time and over 2% taken by the ten largest. This specimen was PBMCs, mostly from graft donor cells, taken 360 days after TCRalphabeta/CD19-depleted stem cell transplant. These receptor sequences come from a male patient younger than 18 who had a stem cell transplant for acute myeloid leukemia, so the T cells may come from the graft donor. The CDR3 runs from the conserved cysteine through the conserved F or W. The order of the fields is J gene, V gene, D gene, clone size, CDR3 DNA, CDR3 protein. A D gene is named only where the DNA matches it firmly. The size field is filled for only some rows; it gives once, few, many or a size class.

j_gene: TRBJ2-3
v_gene: TRBV3-1
d_gene: .
abundance: few
CDR3nt: TGTGCCAGCAGCCAAGACCCCTACAGCGGCTTCTCCACAGATACGCAGTATTTT
CDR3aa: CASSQDPYSGFSTDTQYF

j_gene: TRBJ2-5
v_gene: TRBV5-1
d_gene: .
abundance: .
CDR3nt: TGCGCCAGCAGCTTGAACAGGCGATCGCAAGAGACCCAGTACTTC
CDR3aa: CASSLNRRSQETQYF

j_gene: TRBJ2-7
v_gene: TRBV20-1
d_gene: .
abundance: .
CDR3nt: TGCAGTGCTAGAGATGGGCCACTAGCCCCGAGGACCTACGAGCAGTACTTC
CDR3aa: CSARDGPLAPRTYEQYF

j_gene: TRBJ1-1
v_gene: TRBV29-1
d_gene: TRBD1
abundance: few
CDR3nt: TGCAGCGCAAGCCGGGACAGGACTAACACTGAAGCTTTCTTT
CDR3aa: CSASRDRTNTEAFF

j_gene: TRBJ2-3
v_gene: TRBV19
d_gene: TRBD1
abundance: few
CDR3nt: TGTGCCAGTAGCTCCCGGACAGGGGCCACAGATACGCAGTATTTT
CDR3aa: CASSSRTGATDTQYF

j_gene: TRBJ2-7
v_gene: TRBV20-1
d_gene: .
abundance: .
CDR3nt: TGCAGTGCTAGAAGGGGGTTCAGCCGCTACGAGCAGTACTTC
CDR3aa: CSARRGFSRYEQYF

j_gene: TRBJ2-7
v_gene: TRBV20-1
d_gene: TRBD1
abundance: few
CDR3nt: TGCAGTGCTAGAGATTGGGCAGGGGGCGACGAGCAGTACTTC
CDR3aa: CSARDWAGGDEQYF

j_gene: TRBJ2-2
v_gene: TRBV29-1
d_gene: TRBD1
abundance: many
CDR3nt: TGCAGCGTTTTAGGGGGCGCACAGGCCGGGGAGCTGTTTTTT
CDR3aa: CSVLGGAQAGELFF

j_gene: TRBJ2-5
v_gene: TRBV13
d_gene: .
abundance: few
CDR3nt: TGTGCCAGCAGCCTCTGGGAGGAGGACGAAGAGACCCAGTACTTC
CDR3aa: CASSLWEEDEETQYF

j_gene: TRBJ2-1
v_gene: TRBV3-1
d_gene: .
abundance: .
CDR3nt: TGTGCCAGCAGCCGACCGAACAGGGCGCGGGGCAATGAGCAGTTCTTC
CDR3aa: CASSRPNRARGNEQFF

j_gene: TRBJ2-1
v_gene: TRBV19
d_gene: TRBD2
abundance: .
CDR3nt: TGTGCCAGTAGTATAATTGGACTAGCGGGAGAGCATGAGCAGTTCTTC
CDR3aa: CASSIIGLAGEHEQFF

j_gene: TRBJ2-5
v_gene: TRBV4-3
d_gene: .
abundance: .
CDR3nt: TGCGCCAGCAGCCAAGTGGAGACAGTGGTGGAGACCCAGTACTTC
CDR3aa: CASSQVETVVETQYF

j_gene: TRBJ2-7
v_gene: TRBV18
d_gene: TRBD1
abundance: few
CDR3nt: TGTGCCAGCTCACCATTCTGGGACAGTTCAATACACGAGCAGTACTTC
CDR3aa: CASSPFWDSSIHEQYF

j_gene: TRBJ1-5
v_gene: TRBV7-8
d_gene: .
abundance: .
CDR3nt: TGTGCCAGCAGCCCCGACCGCAGAGGTTATAGCAATCAGCCCCAGCATTTT
CDR3aa: CASSPDRRGYSNQPQHF

j_gene: TRBJ1-2
v_gene: TRBV7-8
d_gene: .
abundance: .
CDR3nt: TGTGCCAGCAGCTTAGTCATGGGGCAATATGGCTACACCTTC
CDR3aa: CASSLVMGQYGYTF

j_gene: TRBJ1-1
v_gene: TRBV29-1
d_gene: .
abundance: .
CDR3nt: TGCAGCGCCAGACAGCGGCCTGAAGCTTTCTTT
CDR3aa: CSARQRPEAFF

j_gene: TRBJ2-2
v_gene: TRBV19
d_gene: .
abundance: .
CDR3nt: TGTGCCAGTAGTCCAGGTGTTTGGCGGCGGCCCGGGGAGCTGTTTTTT
CDR3aa: CASSPGVWRRPGELFF

j_gene: TRBJ2-1
v_gene: TRBV20-1
d_gene: TRBD2
abundance: .
CDR3nt: TGCAGTGCTAAACCCCACGGGACTAGCGGGCGATACAATGAGCAGTTCTTC
CDR3aa: CSAKPHGTSGRYNEQFF

j_gene: TRBJ2-7
v_gene: TRBV4-3
d_gene: TRBD1
abundance: few
CDR3nt: TGCGCCAGCAGCCGAACCGGGACAGTAGGCTACGAGCAGTACTTC
CDR3aa: CASSRTGTVGYEQYF

j_gene: TRBJ2-5
v_gene: TRBV18
d_gene: .
abundance: few
CDR3nt: TGTGCCAGCTCACCGTTAGGAAGGGGCGCGGAGACCCAGTACTTC
CDR3aa: CASSPLGRGAETQYF

j_gene: TRBJ2-4
v_gene: TRBV20-1
d_gene: .
abundance: .
CDR3nt: TGCAGTGCTAGAGATCTGGGCTTGGGCAACATTCAGTACTTC
CDR3aa: CSARDLGLGNIQYF

j_gene: TRBJ2-1
v_gene: TRBV15
d_gene: .
abundance: many
CDR3nt: TGTGCCACCACTCGAAGTGGGATTTCCTACAATGAGCAGTTCTTC
CDR3aa: CATTRSGISYNEQFF

j_gene: TRBJ2-1
v_gene: TRBV11-2
d_gene: TRBD2
abundance: .
CDR3nt: TGTGCCAGCAGCTCGCTCCACAGGGGGAGAAGGACTAGCGGGGCTAATGAGCAGTTCTTC
CDR3aa: CASSSLHRGRRTSGANEQFF

j_gene: TRBJ1-5
v_gene: TRBV11-2
d_gene: .
abundance: few
CDR3nt: TGTGCCAGCAGCTTAACAACAGGGCTAATTAAGAGCAATCAGCCCCAGCATTTT
CDR3aa: CASSLTTGLIKSNQPQHF

j_gene: TRBJ2-5
v_gene: TRBV9
d_gene: TRBD1
abundance: few
CDR3nt: TGTGCCAGCAACAGCCATTACCCGCGGACAGGGCTTAGCGAGACCCAGTACTTC
CDR3aa: CASNSHYPRTGLSETQYF

j_gene: TRBJ2-7
v_gene: TRBV20-1
d_gene: TRBD1
abundance: .
CDR3nt: TGCAGTGCTAGAGACCCCCTGGACAGGGAATCCTACGAGCAGTACTTC
CDR3aa: CSARDPLDRESYEQYF

j_gene: TRBJ1-1
v_gene: TRBV10-3
d_gene: TRBD1
abundance: few
CDR3nt: TGTGCCATCAGTTGGGACAGGGGGCACACTGAAGCTTTCTTT
CDR3aa: CAISWDRGHTEAFF

j_gene: TRBJ2-3
v_gene: TRBV20-1
d_gene: .
abundance: few
CDR3nt: TGCAGTGCTAAGGTAGCGGCCACAGATACGCAGTATTTT
CDR3aa: CSAKVAATDTQYF

j_gene: TRBJ2-3
v_gene: TRBV7-3
d_gene: .
abundance: many
CDR3nt: TGTGCCAGCAGCTACGTTAGCCCTTGGGATACGCAGTATTTT
CDR3aa: CASSYVSPWDTQYF

j_gene: TRBJ1-4
v_gene: TRBV28
d_gene: .
abundance: .
CDR3nt: TGTGCCAGCAGTTTCAGCCGGGGTTTTAATGAAAAACTGTTTTTT
CDR3aa: CASSFSRGFNEKLFF

j_gene: TRBJ2-1
v_gene: TRBV27
d_gene: TRBD1
abundance: few
CDR3nt: TGTGCCAGCAGTTCCGGGACAGGGGTAATCATCCGTGAGCAGTTCTTC
CDR3aa: CASSSGTGVIIREQFF

j_gene: TRBJ2-1
v_gene: TRBV12-3/TRBV12-4
d_gene: TRBD2
abundance: .
CDR3nt: TGTGCCAGCAGTTATGAACTAGCGAGATACAATGAGCAGTTCTTC
CDR3aa: CASSYELARYNEQFF

j_gene: TRBJ2-6
v_gene: TRBV29-1
d_gene: TRBD1
abundance: few
CDR3nt: TGCAGCGTTGCCCGACCGGACAGGGAGTTTCCTGGGGCCAACGTCCTGACTTTC
CDR3aa: CSVARPDREFPGANVLTF

j_gene: TRBJ1-1
v_gene: TRBV11-1
d_gene: .
abundance: .
CDR3nt: TGTGCCAGCAGCTTAGTCGGGCATGGGGAAATCACCACTGAAGCTTTCTTT
CDR3aa: CASSLVGHGEITTEAFF

j_gene: TRBJ2-1
v_gene: TRBV24-1
d_gene: .
abundance: few
CDR3nt: TGTGCCACCAGTGATGGGCTTGGGAAGAGCTCCTACAATGAGCAGTTCTTC
CDR3aa: CATSDGLGKSSYNEQFF

j_gene: TRBJ2-2
v_gene: TRBV29-1
d_gene: TRBD2
abundance: many
CDR3nt: TGCAGCGTCGGCCGGGGAGCGGGGGGCGCGAACACCGGGGAGCTGTTTTTT
CDR3aa: CSVGRGAGGANTGELFF

j_gene: TRBJ2-7
v_gene: TRBV7-9
d_gene: TRBD2
abundance: many
CDR3nt: TGTGCCAGCAGCTTAGGGCGGGCGGGAGGCAACGAGCAGTACTTC
CDR3aa: CASSLGRAGGNEQYF

j_gene: TRBJ2-7
v_gene: TRBV13
d_gene: TRBD2
abundance: .
CDR3nt: TGTGCCAGCAGCCCCCTTAGCGGGAGCGGCTACGAGCAGTACTTC
CDR3aa: CASSPLSGSGYEQYF

j_gene: TRBJ1-3
v_gene: TRBV12-3/TRBV12-4
d_gene: .
abundance: .
CDR3nt: TGTGCCAGCAGTTTTAGGAGGACCCTCTCTGGAAACACCATATATTTT
CDR3aa: CASSFRRTLSGNTIYF

j_gene: TRBJ1-2
v_gene: TRBV12-3/TRBV12-4
d_gene: .
abundance: few
CDR3nt: TGTGCCAGCACCCCTCTAGGAGCTAACTATGGCTACACCTTC
CDR3aa: CASTPLGANYGYTF

j_gene: TRBJ2-7
v_gene: TRBV20-1
d_gene: .
abundance: .
CDR3nt: TGCAGTGCTAGAGATGGGGAGGGGGCCTCCTACGAGCAGTACTTC
CDR3aa: CSARDGEGASYEQYF

j_gene: TRBJ2-1
v_gene: TRBV28
d_gene: TRBD2
abundance: many
CDR3nt: TGTGCCAGCGGACTAGTCGATGAGCAGTTCTTC
CDR3aa: CASGLVDEQFF

j_gene: TRBJ2-7
v_gene: TRBV7-2
d_gene: .
abundance: few
CDR3nt: TGTGCCAGCAGCTCGCTGCGGTACTCCTACGAGCAGTACTTC
CDR3aa: CASSSLRYSYEQYF

j_gene: TRBJ2-1
v_gene: TRBV20-1
d_gene: TRBD2
abundance: .
CDR3nt: TGCAGGGGGGGGACTAGCGGATACAATGAGCAGTTCTTC
CDR3aa: CRGGTSGYNEQFF

j_gene: TRBJ2-1
v_gene: TRBV4-3
d_gene: TRBD2
abundance: .
CDR3nt: TGCGCCAGCAGCCAAGACGGGGGGGCCCCCTACAATGAGCAGTTCTTC
CDR3aa: CASSQDGGAPYNEQFF

j_gene: TRBJ2-2
v_gene: TRBV20-1
d_gene: .
abundance: .
CDR3nt: TGCAGTGCTAGAGATCTGCGACGTAACACCGGGGAGCTGTTTTTT
CDR3aa: CSARDLRRNTGELFF

j_gene: TRBJ2-7
v_gene: TRBV29-1
d_gene: .
abundance: many
CDR3nt: TGCAGCGTTGAATATGGCTACGAGCAGTACTTC
CDR3aa: CSVEYGYEQYF

j_gene: TRBJ1-5
v_gene: TRBV12-3/TRBV12-4
d_gene: TRBD1
abundance: .
CDR3nt: TGTGCCAGCAGTTTAGCAGGACAGGTACCGAATCAGCCCCAGCATTTT
CDR3aa: CASSLAGQVPNQPQHF

j_gene: TRBJ2-2
v_gene: TRBV12-3/TRBV12-4
d_gene: .
abundance: few
CDR3nt: TGTGCCAGCAGTTTAGCGGGCGCCGTTTCCGGGGAGCTGTTTTTT
CDR3aa: CASSLAGAVSGELFF

j_gene: TRBJ1-5
v_gene: TRBV27
d_gene: .
abundance: few
CDR3nt: TGTGCCAGCAGGAAACTTGTAAATAGCAATCAGCCCCAGCATTTT
CDR3aa: CASRKLVNSNQPQHF

j_gene: TRBJ2-7
v_gene: TRBV20-1
d_gene: TRBD1
abundance: few
CDR3nt: TGCAAGACCGACAGGGGGCCGGGCGAGCAGTACTTC
CDR3aa: CKTDRGPGEQYF

j_gene: TRBJ2-7
v_gene: TRBV12-3/TRBV12-4
d_gene: .
abundance: many
CDR3nt: TGTGCCAGCAGTTTAGCCGGGACAGCGGGCGAGCAGTACTTC
CDR3aa: CASSLAGTAGEQYF

j_gene: TRBJ1-4
v_gene: TRBV30
d_gene: .
abundance: few
CDR3nt: TGTGCCTGGGGGCGCGCGATGGGGAATGAAAAACTGTTTTTT
CDR3aa: CAWGRAMGNEKLFF

j_gene: TRBJ2-7
v_gene: TRBV2
d_gene: TRBD2
abundance: few
CDR3nt: TGTGCCAGCAGTGAAGCGTCCAGCGGGAGGGGCTTCTGGTACTTC
CDR3aa: CASSEASSGRGFWYF